Included here is one TCR beta chain sequence, with context. The data stem from a study of shared T cell receptors in the human thymus. Germline loops: CDR1 MNHEY, CDR2 SMNVEV (reference sequence). V gave up 5 bases and J gave up 12 bases; unmatched junction bases: 18. This CDR3 region has 16 residues. The method was immunoSEQ multiplex PCR; TCRdb's version includes in-frame clones alone and lacks a portion of them. The sample has 700,000 to 750,000 clones, 70% to 90% seen once. Another study also made use of these data, one on human thymus T cells. That investigation notes: The sample donors, healthy Finnish infants, were having corrective surgery for congenital heart defects. Resections removed during corrective heart surgery provided the thymus tissue used. Across thymic and blood repertoires, the usage of V and J genes appeared to be biased. Related research described strongly overlapping thymic repertoires in unrelated people.

The TCR originated in a girl under three years old with a congenital heart defect. Sequenced sample: thymocytes. The chain carries TRBV27 and TRBJ2-1; TRBD1 agrees at 8 bases. The CDR3 DNA reads as TGTGCCAGCAGTGAACAGGGGGGTCGGTCTTACATTGTGCAGTTCTTC. Translation gives CASSEQGGRSYIVQFF.